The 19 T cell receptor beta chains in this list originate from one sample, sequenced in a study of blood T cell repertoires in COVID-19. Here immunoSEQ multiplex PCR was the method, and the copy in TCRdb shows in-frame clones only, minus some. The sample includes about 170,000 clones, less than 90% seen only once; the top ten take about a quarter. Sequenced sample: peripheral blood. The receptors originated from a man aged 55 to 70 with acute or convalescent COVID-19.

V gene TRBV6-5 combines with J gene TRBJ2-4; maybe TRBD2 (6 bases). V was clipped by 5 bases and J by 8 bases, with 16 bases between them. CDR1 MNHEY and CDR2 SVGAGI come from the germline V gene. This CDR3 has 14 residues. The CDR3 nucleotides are TGTGCCAGCAGTAGAGGAGGGAAGTATGACATTCAGTACTTC. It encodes CASSRGGKYDIQYF.

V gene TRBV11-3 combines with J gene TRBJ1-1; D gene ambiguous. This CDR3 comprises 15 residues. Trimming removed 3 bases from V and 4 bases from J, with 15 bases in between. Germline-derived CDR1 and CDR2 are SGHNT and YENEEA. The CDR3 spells CASSFQAGWATEAFF. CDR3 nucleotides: TGTGCCAGCAGCTTTCAGGCAGGTTGGGCCACTGAAGCTTTCTTT.

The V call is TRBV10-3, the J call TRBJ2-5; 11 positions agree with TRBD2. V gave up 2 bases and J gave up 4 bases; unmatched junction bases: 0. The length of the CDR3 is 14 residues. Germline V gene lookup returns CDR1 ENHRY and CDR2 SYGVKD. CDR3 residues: CAISELAGGETQYF. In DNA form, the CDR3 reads TGTGCCATCAGTGAGCTAGCGGGAGGAGAGACCCAGTACTTC.

The CDR3 protein is CASSLMDREETQYF. DNA of the CDR3: TGTGCCAGCAGCTTGATGGACAGGGAAGAGACCCAGTACTTC. The chain recombines TRBV5-6 with TRBJ2-5; 8 positions match TRBD1. The CDR3 is 14 residues long. Germline trimming cut 1 base from V and 3 bases from J; bases unmatched to any gene: 2. Germline CDR1 SGHDT, CDR2 YYEEEE.

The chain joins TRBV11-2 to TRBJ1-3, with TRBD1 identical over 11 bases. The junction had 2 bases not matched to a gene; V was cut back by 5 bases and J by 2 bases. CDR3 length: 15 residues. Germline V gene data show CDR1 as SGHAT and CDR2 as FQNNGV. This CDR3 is CASSPGQGAGNTIYF. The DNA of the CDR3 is TGTGCCAGCAGCCCGGGACAGGGGGCTGGAAACACCATATATTTT. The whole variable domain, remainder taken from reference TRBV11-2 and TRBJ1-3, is EAGVAQSPRYKIIEKRQSVAFWCNPISGHATLYWYQQILGQGPKLLIQFQNNGVVDDSQLPKDRFSAERLKGVDSTLKIQPAKLEDSAVYLCASSPGQGAGNTIYFGEGSWLTVV.

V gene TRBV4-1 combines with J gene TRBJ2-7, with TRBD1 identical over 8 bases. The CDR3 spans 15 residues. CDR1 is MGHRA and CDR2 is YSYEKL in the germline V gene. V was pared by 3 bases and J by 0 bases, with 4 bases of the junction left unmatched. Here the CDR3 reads CASSHGQGRSYEQYF. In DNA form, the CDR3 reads TGCGCCAGCAGCCACGGACAGGGCCGCTCCTACGAGCAGTACTTC.

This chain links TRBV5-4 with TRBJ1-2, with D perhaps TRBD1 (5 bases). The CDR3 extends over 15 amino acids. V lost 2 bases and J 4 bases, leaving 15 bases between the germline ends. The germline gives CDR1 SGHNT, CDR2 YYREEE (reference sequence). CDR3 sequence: CASSFPGDRAYGYTF. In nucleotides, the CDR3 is TGTGCCAGCAGCTTCCCCGGCGACAGAGCCTATGGCTACACCTTC.

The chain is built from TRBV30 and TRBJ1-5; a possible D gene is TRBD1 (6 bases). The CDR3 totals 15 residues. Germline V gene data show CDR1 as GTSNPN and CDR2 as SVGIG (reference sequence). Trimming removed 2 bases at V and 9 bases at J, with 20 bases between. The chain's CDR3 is CAWSSPGRGIRPQHF. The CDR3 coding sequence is TGTGCCTGGAGTAGCCCGGGCAGGGGAATCCGGCCCCAGCATTTT.

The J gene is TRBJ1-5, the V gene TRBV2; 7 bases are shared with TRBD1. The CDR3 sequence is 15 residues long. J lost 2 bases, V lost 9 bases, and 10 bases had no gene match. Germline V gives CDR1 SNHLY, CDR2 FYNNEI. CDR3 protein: CASRDSLQGNQPQHF. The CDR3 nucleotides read TGTGCCAGTCGGGACAGCCTACAGGGCAATCAGCCCCAGCATTTT.

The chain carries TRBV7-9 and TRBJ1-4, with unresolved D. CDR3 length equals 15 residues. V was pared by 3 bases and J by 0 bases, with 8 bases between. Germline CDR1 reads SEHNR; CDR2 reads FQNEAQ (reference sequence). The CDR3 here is CASSFSGATNEKLFF. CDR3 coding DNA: TGTGCCAGCAGCTTCTCAGGCGCAACTAATGAAAAACTGTTTTTT.

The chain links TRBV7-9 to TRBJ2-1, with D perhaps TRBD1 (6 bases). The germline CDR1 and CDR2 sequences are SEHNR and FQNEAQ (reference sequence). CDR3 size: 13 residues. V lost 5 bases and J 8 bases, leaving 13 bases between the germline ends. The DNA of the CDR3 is TGTGCCAGCAGCCCCCGTCCAGGGGATGAGCAGTTCTTC. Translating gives CASSPRPGDEQFF.

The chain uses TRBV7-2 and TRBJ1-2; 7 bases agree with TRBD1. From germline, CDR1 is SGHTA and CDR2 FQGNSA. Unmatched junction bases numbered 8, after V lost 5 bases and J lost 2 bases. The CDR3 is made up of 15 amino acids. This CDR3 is CASSPQTGINYGYTF. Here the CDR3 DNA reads TGTGCCAGCAGCCCCCAGACAGGGATAAACTATGGCTACACCTTC.

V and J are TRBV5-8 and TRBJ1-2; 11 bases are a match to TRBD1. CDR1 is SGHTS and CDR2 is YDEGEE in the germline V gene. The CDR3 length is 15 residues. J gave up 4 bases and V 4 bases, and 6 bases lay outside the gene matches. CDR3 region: CASSPGTGGLYGYTF. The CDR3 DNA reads TGTGCCAGCAGCCCGGGGACAGGGGGACTCTATGGCTACACCTTC.

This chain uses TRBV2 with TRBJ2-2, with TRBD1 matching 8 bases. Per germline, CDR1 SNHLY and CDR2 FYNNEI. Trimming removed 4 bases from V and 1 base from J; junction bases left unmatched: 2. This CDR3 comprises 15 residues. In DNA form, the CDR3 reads TGTGCCAGCAGTGGGGGGACAGGGAACACCGGGGAGCTGTTTTTT. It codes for CASSGGTGNTGELFF.

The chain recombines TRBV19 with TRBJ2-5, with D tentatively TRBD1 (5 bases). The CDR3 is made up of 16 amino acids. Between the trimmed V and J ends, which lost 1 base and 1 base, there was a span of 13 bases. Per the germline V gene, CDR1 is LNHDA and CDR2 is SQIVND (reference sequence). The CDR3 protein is CASSIGVPTAQETQYF. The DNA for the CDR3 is TGTGCCAGTAGTATAGGCGTACCGACAGCCCAAGAGACCCAGTACTTC.

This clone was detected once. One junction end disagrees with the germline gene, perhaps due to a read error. The DNA of the CDR3 is TGTGCCAGCAGCCTAGCGGGAGGGCCACGCAATGAGCAGTTCTTC. Protein sequence: CASSLAGGPRNEQFF. The chain carries TRBV7-2 and TRBJ2-1; 12 nucleotides match TRBD2. Germline V gene lookup returns CDR1 SGHTA and CDR2 FQGNSA. The CDR3 sequence is 15 residues long.

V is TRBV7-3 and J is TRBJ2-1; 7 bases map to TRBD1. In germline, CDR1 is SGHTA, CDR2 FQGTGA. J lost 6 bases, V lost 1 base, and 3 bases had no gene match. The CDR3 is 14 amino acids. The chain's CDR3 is CASSLNTGVNEQFF. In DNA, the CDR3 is TGTGCCAGCAGCTTAAATACAGGGGTCAATGAGCAGTTCTTC. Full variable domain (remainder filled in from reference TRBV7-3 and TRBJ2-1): GAGVSQTPSNKVTEKGKYVELRCDPISGHTALYWYRQSLGQGPEFLIYFQGTGAADDSGLPNDRFFAVRPEGSVSTLKIQRTERGDSAVYLCASSLNTGVNEQFFGPGTRLTVL.

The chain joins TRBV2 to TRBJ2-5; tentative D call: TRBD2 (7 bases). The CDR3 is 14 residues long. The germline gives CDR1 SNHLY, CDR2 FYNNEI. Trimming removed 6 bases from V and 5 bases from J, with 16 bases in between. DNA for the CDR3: TGTGCCAGCAGCCCCAGGGGAGGGCCGGAGACCCAGTACTTC. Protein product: CASSPRGGPETQYF.

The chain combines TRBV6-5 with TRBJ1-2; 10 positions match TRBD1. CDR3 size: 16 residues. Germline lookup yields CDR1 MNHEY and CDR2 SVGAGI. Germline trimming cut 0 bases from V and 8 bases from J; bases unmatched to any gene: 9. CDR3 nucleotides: TGTGCCAGCAGTTACTCGATGACAGGGGGCCGGAGGGGCTACACCTTC. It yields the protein CASSYSMTGGRRGYTF.